The 15 T cell receptor beta chains presented below share a single source sample, sequenced in a study of CD8 T cell repertoires and HIV-1 epitope variants. Sequencing was performed with immunoSEQ multiplex PCR; in TCRdb, only in-frame clones are kept and a portion is missing. Of about 4,400 clones listed, about 65% are singletons. No antigen has been assigned to these receptors. Sequencing input: cultured CD8+ T cells derived from PBMCs. The receptors originated from a male donor with HIV.

This clone has just one count. J is TRBJ1-4 and V is TRBV28; possible D gene TRBD1, 6 bases. V was cut by 6 bases and J by 8 bases, with 10 bases left in between. The CDR3 contains 12 residues. Germline V gene lookup returns CDR1 MDHEN and CDR2 SYDVKM. Here the CDR3 reads CASSLQGEKLFF. DNA for the CDR3: TGTGCCAGCAGCCTACAGGGCGAAAAACTGTTTTTT. The full variable domain, in which reference TRBV28 and TRBJ1-4 provide the parts outside the CDR3, is DVKVTQSSRYLVKRTGEKVFLECVQDMDHENMFWYRQDPGLGLRLIYFSYDVKMKEKGDIPEGYSVSREKKERFSLILESASTNQTSMYLCASSLQGEKLFFGSGTQLSVL.

The V call is TRBV7-9, the J call TRBJ2-3; D gene uncertain. The CDR3 totals 13 residues. The ends were cut back, 5 bases at V and 2 bases at J, with 8 bases in the middle. In germline, CDR1 is SEHNR, CDR2 FQNEAQ (reference sequence). The CDR3, as DNA: TGTGCCAGCAGCCAGTTGGTCACAGATACGCAGTATTTT. Translated: CASSQLVTDTQYF.

The rearrangement links TRBV28 to TRBJ2-7; the D gene could be TRBD1 or TRBD2 (5 bases each). V dropped 2 bases and J dropped 1 base, with 9 bases sitting between them. CDR3 length: 14 amino acids. CDR1 is MDHEN and CDR2 is SYDVKM in the germline V gene. CDR3 residues: CASSLGDGSYEQYF. CDR3 DNA: TGTGCCAGCAGTTTAGGGGACGGTTCCTACGAGCAGTACTTC.

The V call is TRBV19, the J call TRBJ2-1, with D possibly being TRBD2 (6 bases). The V gene lost 3 bases and the J gene lost 4 bases, with 10 bases spanning the gap. Germline CDR1 reads LNHDA; CDR2 reads SQIVND (reference sequence). The CDR3 has 14 residues. CDR3 sequence (DNA): TGTGCCAGTAGTATGTCGGGACTTTACAATGAGCAGTTCTTC. This codes for CASSMSGLYNEQFF.

The chain couples TRBV5-8 to TRBJ1-6; 10 bases are shared with TRBD1. The J segment lost 6 bases and the V segment lost 3 bases, leaving 6 bases of the junction unmatched. The germline V gene has CDR1 SGHTS and CDR2 YDEGEE. The CDR3 totals 16 residues. CDR3 nucleotide sequence: TGTGCCAGCAGCTACGGACAGGGGGAAATTAATTCACCCCTCCACTTT. Its protein product is CASSYGQGEINSPLHF.

CDR3 coding DNA: TGTGCCAGCAGTTACCTGCGGCAGGGGCCTGCGAACACTGAAGCTTTCTTT. Translation gives CASSYLRQGPANTEAFF. J is TRBJ1-1 and V is TRBV27; maybe TRBD1 (6 bases). CDR1 is MNHEY and CDR2 is SMNVEV in the germline V gene (reference sequence). The CDR3 is 17 amino acids. Trimming took 4 bases from V and 1 from J, leaving 19 bases between them.

This clone is a singleton in its sample. The chain recombines TRBV28 with TRBJ2-7, with D perhaps assigned TRBD1 or TRBD2 (5 bases each). With 3 bases removed from V and 5 bases from J, the gap between germline ends came to 14 bases. CDR1 and CDR2 (germline): MDHEN, SYDVKM. The CDR3 consists of 14 residues. The CDR3 sequence is CASSFVSGTDEQYF. CDR3 bases: TGTGCCAGCAGTTTCGTATCAGGGACCGACGAGCAGTACTTC.

This chain joins TRBV13 and TRBJ2-1, with 8 bases lining up with TRBD2. Germline CDR1 reads PRHDT; CDR2 reads FYEKMQ (reference sequence). The junction had 7 bases not matched to a gene; V was cut back by 5 bases and J by 4 bases. The CDR3 loop spans 15 amino acids. The CDR3 nucleotides are TGTGCCAGCAGCCCACCGGGACTAGATTACAATGAGCAGTTCTTC. This sequence encodes CASSPPGLDYNEQFF.

This clone was picked up one time. This chain links TRBV5-8 with TRBJ2-7, with TRBD1 identical over 8 bases. In germline, CDR1 is SGHTS, CDR2 YDEGEE. V lost 2 bases and J lost 3; bases outside the gene matches: 1. This CDR3 comprises 13 residues. In DNA, the CDR3 is TGTGCCAGCAGCTTACAGGGGGACTACGAGCAGTACTTC. Protein product: CASSLQGDYEQYF.

The V and J genes are TRBV30 and TRBJ1-1, with TRBD1 as a possible D gene (6 bases). The CDR3 runs to 14 residues. Germline V gene data show CDR1 as GTSNPN and CDR2 as SVGIG (reference sequence). V shed 5 bases and J shed 1 base, with 14 bases lying between them. CDR3 loop: CAWGIGQTNTEAFF. CDR3 nucleotides: TGTGCCTGGGGTATCGGACAGACGAACACTGAAGCTTTCTTT.

V and J are TRBV7-9 and TRBJ2-7; no clear D. V lost 6 bases and J lost 2, with 14 bases in between. Germline assignment: CDR1 SEHNR and CDR2 FQNEAQ (reference sequence). The CDR3 is made up of 14 amino acids. The CDR3 loop is CASSSDVSAYEQYF. CDR3 DNA: TGTGCCAGCAGTTCAGATGTCTCGGCCTACGAGCAGTACTTC.

The chain has TRBV7-9 and TRBJ2-1, with 10 bases matching TRBD2. J gave up 0 bases and V 2 bases, and 4 bases lay outside the gene matches. Germline CDR1 reads SEHNR; CDR2 reads FQNEAQ (reference sequence). CDR3 size: 17 residues. The CDR3 here is CASSLIAGGGSYNEQFF. CDR3 DNA sequence: TGTGCCAGCAGCTTAATAGCGGGGGGTGGCTCCTACAATGAGCAGTTCTTC.

This clone has a handful of counts. J is TRBJ1-2 and V is TRBV18, with 7 bases lining up with TRBD1. Germline CDR1 and CDR2: KGHSH and LQKENI. Losses at the gene ends were 3 bases for V and 8 bases for J; bases not matched to a gene: 12. The CDR3 is 15 residues long. In DNA, the CDR3 is TGTGCCAGCTCACCCCCGGACAGGACAAGGAGCGGCTACACCTTC. As protein: CASSPPDRTRSGYTF.

The gene calls are TRBV28 and TRBJ1-2; D unclear. This CDR3 has 14 residues. Germline V CDR1 and CDR2: MDHEN, SYDVKM. Trimming took off 1 base at V and 3 bases at J, with 9 bases between the two ends. This CDR3 reads CASSLLEGDYGYTF. DNA of the CDR3: TGTGCCAGCAGTTTATTGGAGGGAGACTATGGCTACACCTTC.

This clone was detected a few times. The V call is TRBV6-5, the J call TRBJ2-7; the D is unclear. Germline V gene sequence: CDR1 MNHEY, CDR2 SVGAGI. The CDR3 is 13 amino acids. Deletions cut 2 bases from V and 5 bases from J, with 10 bases between. CDR3 region: CASSYTNENEQYF. The CDR3 coding sequence is TGTGCCAGCAGTTACACGAACGAGAACGAGCAGTACTTC.